This TCR beta chain appears in the sequencing data of a study of patients and donors after allogeneic stem cell transplantation. This clonotype turned up a few times. One entry per CDR3 protein results from TCRdb running MiXCR on the RT-PCR reads. The data contain roughly 880,000 distinct CDR3 sequences, roughly 18% of them singletons. Germline V CDR1 and CDR2: DFQATT, SNEGSKA (reference sequence). The CDR3 spans 16 residues. Trimming cost V 1 base and J 1 base; bases outside gene matches: 5. The chain links TRBV20-1 to TRBJ1-5, with 9 positions matching TRBD1. Sequencing was performed on blood, either unsorted or a sorted T cell fraction (not recorded which). The source is a human donor who was either an allogeneic HSCT recipient or a stem cell or donor lymphocyte infusion donor (not recorded which). It is not recorded whose cells these are; they may come from a transplant donor. The CDR3 protein is CSARGGTGRSNQPQHF. The CDR3 nucleotides read TGCAGTGCTAGAGGGGGGACAGGGAGGAGCAATCAGCCCCAGCATTTT.